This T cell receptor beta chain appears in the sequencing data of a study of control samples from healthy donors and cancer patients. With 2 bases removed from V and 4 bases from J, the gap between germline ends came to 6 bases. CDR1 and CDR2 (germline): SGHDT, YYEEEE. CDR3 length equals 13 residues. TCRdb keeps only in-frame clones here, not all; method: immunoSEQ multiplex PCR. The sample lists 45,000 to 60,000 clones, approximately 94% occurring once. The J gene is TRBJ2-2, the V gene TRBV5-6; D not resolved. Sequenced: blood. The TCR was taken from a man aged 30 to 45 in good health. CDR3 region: CASSFSSTGELFF. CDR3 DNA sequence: TGTGCCAGCAGCTTTAGTAGCACCGGGGAGCTGTTTTTT. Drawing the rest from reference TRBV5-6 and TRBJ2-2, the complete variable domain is DAGVTQSPTHLIKTRGQQVTLRCSPKSGHDTVSWYQQALGQGPQFIFQYYEEEERQRGNFPDRFSGHQFPNYSSELNVNALLLGDSALYLCASSFSSTGELFFGEGSRLTVL.